A selection of T cell receptor beta chains follows, all from one sample in a study of PD-1 blockade in classical Hodgkin lymphoma. Profiling relied on immunoSEQ multiplex PCR, and the TCRdb table lists in-frame clones only, not all of them. Of 20,000 or so clones listed, around four fifths are singletons. The specimen was CD4+ T cells from blood, collected before the fourth cycle of nivolumab. The receptors stem from a human donor with classical Hodgkin lymphoma. CDR3s include the opening cysteine and the closing phenylalanine or tryptophan. A D gene is named only where the DNA matches it firmly. Not every row has a clone size; where given, it reads once, few, many or a size class.

NA	NA	TRBV28	TRBJ2-5	CASSPRTVHQETQYF	TGTGCCAGCAGTCCACGGACAGTACACCAAGAGACCCAGTACTTC
NA	TRBD1	TRBV18	TRBJ1-1	CASSGTGRRAEAFF	TGTGCCAGCTCCGGGACAGGTCGACGGGCTGAAGCTTTCTTT
NA	TRBD2	TRBV2	TRBJ2-5	CASRRTLAGDPETQYF	TGTGCCAGCAGGAGAACCTTAGCGGGAGATCCAGAGACCCAGTACTTC
NA	TRBD1	TRBV11-2	TRBJ1-1	CASRLTGGTEAFF	TGTGCCAGCAGACTGACAGGGGGGACTGAAGCTTTCTTT
NA	TRBD1	TRBV6-6	TRBJ1-4	CASSYGTGSEKLFF	TGTGCCAGCAGTTATGGGACAGGGAGTGAAAAACTGTTTTTT
NA	NA	TRBV21-1	TRBJ2-7	CASRKGVDSVLTSYEQYF	TGTGCCAGCAGAAAAGGGGTGGACAGTGTTCTTACTTCCTACGAGCAGTACTTC
few	TRBD2	TRBV6-1	TRBJ2-7	CASSIAGVAYEQYF	TGTGCCAGCAGTATAGCGGGAGTAGCCTACGAGCAGTACTTC
NA	NA	TRBV5-5	TRBJ1-2	CASSPEFYGYTF	TGTGCCAGCAGCCCTGAATTTTATGGCTACACCTTC
NA	NA	TRBV7-2	TRBJ1-2	CASSLISNYGYTF	TGTGCCAGCAGCTTAATTTCTAACTATGGCTACACCTTC
NA	NA	TRBV2	TRBJ1-3	CASSEWGAGALSGNTIYF	TGTGCCAGCAGTGAATGGGGGGCGGGAGCCCTCTCTGGAAACACCATATATTTT
few	TRBD2	TRBV10-3	TRBJ2-3	CAIRRTSGSGDTQYF	TGTGCCATCAGACGGACTAGCGGGAGTGGAGATACGCAGTATTTT
NA	TRBD2	TRBV7-2	TRBJ2-1	CASSRKVGLADNEQFF	TGTGCCAGCAGCCGTAAGGTCGGACTAGCGGACAATGAGCAGTTCTTC
NA	TRBD2	TRBV4-1	TRBJ2-2	CASSHFKAGVGTGELFF	TGCGCCAGCAGCCATTTCAAAGCGGGAGTGGGCACCGGGGAGCTGTTTTTT
NA	NA	TRBV20-1	TRBJ2-2	CSARRAGELFF	TGCAGTGCTAGACGGGCCGGGGAGCTGTTTTTT
NA	NA	TRBV28	TRBJ1-5	CASRTGGAQPQHF	TGTGCCAGCAGGACCGGGGGGGCTCAGCCCCAGCATTTT
NA	TRBD2	TRBV2	TRBJ2-1	CASGEGRYNEQFF	TGTGCCAGCGGGGAGGGCCGATACAATGAGCAGTTCTTC
NA	NA	TRBV5-1	TRBJ2-3	CASSLGGIEDTQYF	TGCGCCAGCAGCCTTGGGGGGATCGAAGATACGCAGTATTTT
NA	NA	TRBV20-1	TRBJ2-4	CSAPHVHIQYF	TGCAGTGCTCCCCACGTCCACATTCAGTACTTC
few	NA	TRBV5-4	TRBJ2-3	CASSSKMLAEGDTQYF	TGTGCCAGCAGCAGCAAAATGTTGGCCGAGGGAGATACGCAGTATTTT
NA	NA	TRBV5-6	TRBJ1-1	CASSPRHATEAFF	TGTGCCAGCAGCCCACGACACGCTACTGAAGCTTTCTTT
NA	NA	TRBV19	TRBJ2-3	CASSIEQGLDTQYF	TGTGCCAGTAGTATAGAACAGGGCCTCGATACGCAGTATTTT
few	NA	TRBV10-1	TRBJ2-1	CASSEPQGPSYNEQFF	TGCGCCAGCAGTGAGCCGCAGGGGCCGAGTTACAATGAGCAGTTCTTC
NA	NA	TRBV9	TRBJ2-2	CASSVVSDTGELFF	TGTGCCAGCAGCGTGGTATCGGACACCGGGGAGCTGTTTTTT
NA	TRBD2	TRBV27	TRBJ2-1	CASRPPGLAGYYNEQFF	TGTGCCAGCAGACCCCCGGGACTAGCGGGATACTACAATGAGCAGTTCTTC
NA	TRBD2	TRBV10-3	TRBJ2-5	CAISEGPAGGHQETQYF	TGTGCCATCAGTGAGGGGCCAGCGGGAGGTCACCAAGAGACCCAGTACTTC
NA	NA	TRBV7-9	TRBJ2-1	CASSVSRTVNEQFF	TGTGCCAGCAGCGTATCTAGGACAGTCAATGAGCAGTTCTTC
NA	NA	TRBV28	TRBJ2-7	CASRTGTYEQYF	TGTGCCAGCAGAACAGGGACCTACGAGCAGTACTTC
large	NA	TRBV5-6	TRBJ1-3	CASSSLQGSGNTIYF	TGTGCCAGCAGCTCGCTTCAGGGATCGGGAAACACCATATATTTT
NA	TRBD2	TRBV27	TRBJ2-1	CASSSLTSGRGYNEQFF	TGTGCCAGCAGTTCTCTGACTAGCGGGAGGGGCTACAATGAGCAGTTCTTC
NA	TRBD2	TRBV28	TRBJ2-3	CATLGGGRDTQYF	TGTGCCACCCTTGGGGGGGGAAGGGATACGCAGTATTTT
once	NA	TRBV28	TRBJ2-7	CASSLPDSPRKQQYF	TGTGCCAGCAGTTTACCGGACAGCCCGAGAAAGCAGCAGTACTTC
once	NA	TRBV5-3	TRBJ2-7	CARSPSALGGPSYEQYF	TGTGCCAGAAGCCCCTCGGCTTTGGGAGGACCTTCCTACGAGCAGTACTTC
NA	NA	TRBV19	TRBJ1-1	CASSMARNTEAFF	TGTGCCAGTAGTATGGCCCGGAACACTGAAGCTTTCTTT
NA	TRBD1	TRBV4-1	TRBJ2-3	CASSQDRTGQDTQYF	TGCGCCAGCAGCCAAGATCGGACAGGGCAAGATACGCAGTATTTT
NA	NA	TRBV5-4	TRBJ1-1	CASSLWQLNTEAFF	TGTGCCAGCAGCTTATGGCAATTGAACACTGAAGCTTTCTTT
NA	NA	TRBV9	TRBJ1-6	CASSLQGENSPLHF	TGTGCCAGCAGCCTACAGGGTGAAAATTCACCCCTCCACTTT
few	TRBD1	TRBV5-1	TRBJ1-1	CASSRTGVNTEAFF	TGCGCCAGCAGTAGGACAGGGGTGAACACTGAAGCTTTCTTT
once	NA	TRBV18	TRBJ2-7	CASSRATDEQYF	TGTGCCAGCTCACGGGCCACCGACGAGCAGTACTTC
NA	NA	TRBV27	TRBJ2-7	CASSFSDQNYEQYF	TGTGCCAGCAGTTTCTCGGATCAGAACTACGAGCAGTACTTC
NA	TRBD2	TRBV15	TRBJ2-7	CATSRGLTSGIDSYEQYF	TGTGCCACCAGCAGGGGATTGACTAGCGGAATTGATTCCTACGAGCAGTACTTC
NA	TRBD2	TRBV18	TRBJ2-3	CASSGLAGKWADTQYF	TGTGCCAGCTCCGGACTAGCGGGAAAGTGGGCAGATACGCAGTATTTT
NA	TRBD2	TRBV25-1	TRBJ2-7	CASAGGFSYEQYF	TGTGCCTCGGCGGGGGGCTTCTCCTACGAGCAGTACTTC
NA	TRBD1	TRBV5-5	TRBJ2-3	CASTRQGAQDTQYF	TGTGCCAGCACCCGACAGGGGGCGCAAGATACGCAGTATTTT
NA	NA	TRBV28	TRBJ2-5	CASSLLRETQYF	TGTGCCAGCAGTTTACTCCGAGAGACCCAGTACTTC
NA	NA	TRBV6-1	TRBJ2-7	CASSETSYEQYF	TGTGCCAGCAGTGAAACGAGCTACGAGCAGTACTTC
NA	NA	TRBV5-1	TRBJ2-3	CASSSSTDTQYF	TGCGCCAGCAGTTCGAGCACAGATACGCAGTATTTT
once	TRBD2	TRBV6-6	TRBJ2-7	CASSYSKMAGAYEQYF	TGTGCCAGCAGTTACTCAAAAATGGCGGGAGCCTACGAGCAGTACTTC
NA	NA	TRBV6-4	TRBJ2-1	CASSINAASYNEQFF	TGTGCCAGCAGCATTAATGCGGCTTCCTACAATGAGCAGTTCTTC
NA	TRBD1	TRBV6-5	TRBJ2-3	CASSLGQDTDTQYF	TGTGCCAGCAGCCTGGGACAGGACACAGATACGCAGTATTTT
NA	NA	TRBV5-6	TRBJ2-2	CASSSGEGTGELFF	TGTGCCAGCAGCTCGGGAGAGGGCACCGGGGAGCTGTTTTTT
NA	NA	TRBV5-6	TRBJ1-5	CASSLRGIGGYQPQHF	TGTGCCAGCAGCTTGCGGGGGATTGGGGGGTATCAGCCCCAGCATTTT
NA	NA	TRBV6-6	TRBJ1-3	CASSYSRSGSGNTIYF	TGTGCCAGCAGTTACTCGAGGTCCGGCTCTGGAAACACCATATATTTT
NA	TRBD1	TRBV10-3	TRBJ1-2	CAISESLQGTYGYTF	TGTGCCATCAGTGAGTCTTTACAGGGGACCTATGGCTACACCTTC
NA	TRBD1	TRBV19	TRBJ2-1	CASSIRSGTGSNEQFF	TGTGCCAGTAGTATAAGATCCGGGACAGGGTCAAATGAGCAGTTCTTC